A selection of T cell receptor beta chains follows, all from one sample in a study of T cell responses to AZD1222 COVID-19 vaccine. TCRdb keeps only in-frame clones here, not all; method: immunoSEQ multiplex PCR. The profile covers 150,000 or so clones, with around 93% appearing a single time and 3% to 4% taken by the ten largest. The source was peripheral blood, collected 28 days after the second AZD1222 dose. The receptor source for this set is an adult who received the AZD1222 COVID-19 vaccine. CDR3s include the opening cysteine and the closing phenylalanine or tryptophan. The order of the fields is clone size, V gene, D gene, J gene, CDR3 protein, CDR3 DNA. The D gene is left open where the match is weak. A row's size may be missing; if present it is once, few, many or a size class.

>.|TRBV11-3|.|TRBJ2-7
CASSKDASYEQYF
TGTGCCAGCAGCAAGGACGCCTCCTACGAGCAGTACTTC
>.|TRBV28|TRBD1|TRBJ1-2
CASSPLYGTGSGLYGYTF
TGTGCCAGCAGTCCACTGTACGGGACAGGCAGCGGTCTCTATGGCTACACCTTC
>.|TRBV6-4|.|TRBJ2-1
CATPQGGSYNEQFF
TGTGCCACTCCGCAGGGGGGTTCCTACAATGAGCAGTTCTTC
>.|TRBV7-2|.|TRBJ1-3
CASSLGAGDGNTIYF
TGTGCCAGCAGCTTAGGTGCAGGGGACGGAAACACCATATATTTT
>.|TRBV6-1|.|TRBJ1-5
CASSELADGKPQHF
TGTGCCAGCAGTGAACTGGCCGACGGTAAGCCCCAGCATTTT
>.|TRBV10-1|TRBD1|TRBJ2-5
CASRRDRGLHSYWGETQYF
TGCGCCAGCCGGAGGGACAGGGGTTTACATTCCTACTGGGGGGAGACCCAGTACTTC
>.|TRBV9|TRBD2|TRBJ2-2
CASSVPVAGANTGELFF
TGTGCCAGCAGCGTTCCAGTAGCGGGGGCGAACACCGGGGAGCTGTTTTTT
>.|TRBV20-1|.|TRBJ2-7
CSARDRVEQYF
TGCAGTGCTAGAGATCGTGTCGAGCAGTACTTC
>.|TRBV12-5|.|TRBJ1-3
CASLSSGNTIYF
TGTGCTAGTCTGAGCTCTGGAAACACCATATATTTT
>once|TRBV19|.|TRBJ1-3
CASGAGLSGNTIYF
TGTGCCAGCGGGGCAGGGCTCTCTGGAAACACCATATATTTT
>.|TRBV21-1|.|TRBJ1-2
CASSLGGGWTKRLNYGYTF
TGTGCCAGCAGCCTTGGGGGGGGTTGGACGAAGCGCCTTAACTATGGCTACACCTTC
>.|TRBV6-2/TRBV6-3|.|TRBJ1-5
CASSYSGGFINQPQHF
TGTGCCAGCAGTTACTCGGGGGGGTTTATAAATCAGCCCCAGCATTTT
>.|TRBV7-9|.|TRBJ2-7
CASSPAGYHEQYF
TGTGCCAGCAGCCCGGCGGGGTACCACGAGCAGTACTTC
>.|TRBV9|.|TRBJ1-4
CASSVAAVNEKLFF
TGTGCCAGCAGCGTAGCGGCAGTGAATGAAAAACTGTTTTTT
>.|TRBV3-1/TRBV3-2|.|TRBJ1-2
CASSQTESYGYTF
TGTGCCAGCAGCCAAACGGAGTCCTATGGCTACACCTTC
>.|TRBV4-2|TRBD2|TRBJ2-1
CASSQTGGPSLNEQFF
TGTGCCAGCAGCCAAACGGGGGGGCCCAGCCTAAATGAGCAGTTCTTC
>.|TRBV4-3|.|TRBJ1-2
CASSQTERDYGYTF
TGCGCCAGCAGCCAGACGGAAAGGGACTATGGCTACACCTTC
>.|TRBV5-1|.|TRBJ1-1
CASSLADSGGADTEAFF
TGCGCCAGCAGCTTGGCCGATTCGGGGGGCGCAGACACTGAAGCTTTCTTT
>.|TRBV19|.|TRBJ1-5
CASSIVVGTPQPQHF
TGTGCCAGTAGTATTGTTGTGGGGACACCCCAGCCCCAGCATTTT
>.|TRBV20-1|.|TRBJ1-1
CSASKGTEAFF
TGCAGTGCTAGTAAGGGAACTGAAGCTTTCTTT
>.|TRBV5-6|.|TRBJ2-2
CASSLRQFQVTGELFF
TGTGCCAGCAGCTTAAGGCAGTTCCAGGTTACCGGGGAGCTGTTTTTT
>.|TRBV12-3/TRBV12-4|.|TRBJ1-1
CASSFLRTAEAFF
TGTGCCAGCAGTTTTCTTCGGACGGCTGAAGCTTTCTTT
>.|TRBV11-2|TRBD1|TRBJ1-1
CASSLATGGGNTEAFF
TGTGCCAGCAGCTTAGCCACAGGGGGGGGGAACACTGAAGCTTTCTTT
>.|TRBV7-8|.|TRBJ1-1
CASSLDRWGGEAFF
TGTGCCAGCAGCTTAGACAGGTGGGGGGGTGAAGCTTTCTTT
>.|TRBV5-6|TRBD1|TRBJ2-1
CASSRDSPNGEQFF
TGTGCCAGCAGCCGGGACAGCCCTAACGGGGAGCAGTTCTTC
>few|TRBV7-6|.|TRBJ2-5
CASSWAFRSRGQETQYF
TGTGCCAGCAGTTGGGCTTTTAGGAGTAGGGGCCAAGAGACCCAGTACTTC
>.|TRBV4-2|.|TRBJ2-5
CASRDTGTETQYF
TGTGCCAGCAGGGATACAGGGACAGAGACCCAGTACTTC
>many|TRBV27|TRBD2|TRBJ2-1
CASSLLGLAGGSSYNEQFF
TGTGCCAGCAGTTTACTGGGACTAGCGGGGGGGAGCTCCTACAATGAGCAGTTCTTC
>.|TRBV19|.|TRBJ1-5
CASSTDGNSNQPQHF
TGTGCCAGTAGTACGGACGGCAATAGCAATCAGCCCCAGCATTTT
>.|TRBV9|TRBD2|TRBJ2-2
CASSVSSGGNTGELFF
TGTGCCAGCAGCGTTTCCTCGGGAGGGAACACCGGGGAGCTGTTTTTT
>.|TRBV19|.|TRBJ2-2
CASSMSGLDTGELFF
TGTGCCAGTAGTATGTCTGGGTTGGACACCGGGGAGCTGTTTTTT
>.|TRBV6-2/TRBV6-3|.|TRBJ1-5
CASSYSGSNDNQPQHF
TGTGCCAGCAGTTACTCGGGCTCAAACGACAATCAGCCCCAGCATTTT
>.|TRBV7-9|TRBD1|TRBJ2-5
CASSLTGAETQYF
TGTGCCAGCAGCTTAACAGGGGCAGAGACCCAGTACTTC
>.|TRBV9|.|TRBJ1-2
CASSAGAQSNYGYTF
TGTGCCAGCAGCGCCGGGGCACAGAGTAACTATGGCTACACCTTC
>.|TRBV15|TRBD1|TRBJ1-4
CATSRAGQTNEKLFF
TGTGCCACCAGCAGAGCGGGACAGACTAATGAAAAACTGTTTTTT
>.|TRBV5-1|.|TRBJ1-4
CASSQTREEKLFF
TGCGCCAGCAGCCAAACGAGGGAGGAAAAACTGTTTTTT
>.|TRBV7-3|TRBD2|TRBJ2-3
CASSLGGRDGADTQYF
TGTGCCAGCAGCTTAGGCGGGAGGGACGGGGCAGATACGCAGTATTTT
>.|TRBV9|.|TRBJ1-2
CASSVGSGDYGYTF
TGTGCCAGCAGCGTAGGATCAGGGGACTATGGCTACACCTTC
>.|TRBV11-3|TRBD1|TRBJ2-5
CASSLGQGHAETQYF
TGTGCCAGCAGCTTGGGACAGGGGCATGCAGAGACCCAGTACTTC
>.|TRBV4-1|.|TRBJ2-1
CASSPIPQEHDNEQFF
TGCGCCAGCAGCCCCATCCCCCAGGAACACGACAATGAGCAGTTCTTC
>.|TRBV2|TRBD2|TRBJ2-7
CASSVKAGGPHEQYF
TGTGCCAGCAGTGTAAAAGCGGGGGGGCCCCACGAGCAGTACTTC
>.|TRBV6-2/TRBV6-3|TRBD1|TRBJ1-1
CASSLNRGLGTEAFF
TGTGCCAGCAGTCTGAACAGGGGGCTGGGAACTGAAGCTTTCTTT
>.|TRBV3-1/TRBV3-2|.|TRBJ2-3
CASSQGADYYTDTQYF
TGTGCCAGCAGCCAAGGAGCCGACTACTATACAGATACGCAGTATTTT